Each of the 29 T cell receptor beta chains below was sequenced from the same sample in a study of identical twins (dated by TCRdb to the mid-2010s). Library preparation employed 5' RACE. TCRdb names Illumina HiSeq 2000 as the instrument used. TCRdb passed the public sequencing reads through fastp at Q25 and MiXCR, retaining productive beta sequences. For every CDR3 protein sequence, its rows merge into one entry that carries the most common genes and DNA. In this sample the table shows over 600,000 distinct CDR3 sequences, approximately 22% of which occur a single time. The ten most abundant clones make up 4.3% of the sample. This same sample was also part of a study on T cells expressing NK-cell markers.

The source material was PBMCs. Source of these receptors: a woman aged 18-30 years in good health.

This clonotype was counted only a few times. The V call is TRBV5-1, the J call TRBJ1-5; 7 bases fit TRBD1. Per germline, CDR1 SGHRS and CDR2 YFSETQ. The CDR3 is made up of 15 amino acids. V shed 0 bases and J 3 bases; nucleotides not matched to a gene: 3. CDR3 sequence reads: CASSLGGGYNQPQHF. Here the CDR3 DNA reads TGCGCCAGCAGCTTGGGAGGGGGCTACAATCAGCCCCAGCATTTT.

This clonotype occurred many times. The J gene is TRBJ2-7, the V gene TRBV27; possible D gene TRBD2, 5 bases. CDR1 is MNHEY, CDR2 SMNVEV, per germline (reference sequence). The germline V and J ends were trimmed by 2 bases and 4 bases, with 9 bases remaining between them. The CDR3 length is 13 residues. CDR3 protein: CASSLSGRYEQYF. CDR3 DNA: TGTGCCAGCAGTTTAAGTGGGAGATACGAGCAGTACTTC.

This rearrangement joins TRBV12-3 or TRBV12-4 to TRBJ1-2; D not certain. V lost 6 bases, J lost 4 bases, and 12 bases lay in between. This CDR3 is 13 amino acids long. In DNA form, the CDR3 reads TGTGCCAGCAGCCATGACGGTTCCTATGGCTACACCTTC. Residues: CASSHDGSYGYTF.

This chain joins TRBV2 and TRBJ2-6; D call uncertain. The V gene lost 7 bases and the J gene lost 2 bases, with 9 bases spanning the gap. The CDR3 contains 14 residues. The germline CDR1 and CDR2 sequences are SNHLY and FYNNEI. Written as DNA, the CDR3 is TGTGCCAGCAACAAAGGGCCTGGGGCCAACGTCCTGACTTTC. Translating gives CASNKGPGANVLTF. Full variable domain (outside the CDR3, taken from reference TRBV2 and TRBJ2-6): EPEVTQTPSHQVTQMGQEVILRCVPISNHLYFYWYRQILGQKVEFLVSFYNNEISEKSEIFDDQFSVERPDGSNFTLKIRSTKLEDSAMYFCASNKGPGANVLTFGAGSRLTVL.

This clonotype turned up a few times. The J gene is TRBJ2-3, the V gene TRBV6-5; a possible D gene is TRBD2 (5 bases). The CDR3 covers 16 residues. Germline values: CDR1 MNHEY, CDR2 SVGAGI. Trimming removed 0 bases from V and 1 base from J, with 11 bases in between. The CDR3 spells CASSYSRGRGTDTQYF. CDR3 in DNA: TGTGCCAGCAGTTACTCACGAGGGCGGGGCACAGATACGCAGTATTTT.

This clonotype was found a few times. This chain uses TRBV18 with TRBJ2-1, with 9 bases lining up with TRBD2. This CDR3 comprises 17 residues. CDR1 KGHSH and CDR2 LQKENI come from the germline V gene. V was clipped by 0 bases and J by 6 bases; unmatched bases: 9. The CDR3 reads CASSPPDPAGGINEQFF. CDR3 sequence (DNA): TGTGCCAGCTCACCACCGGATCCAGCGGGGGGCATCAATGAGCAGTTCTTC.

V usage is TRBV7-7 and J usage is TRBJ2-5, with TRBD1 as a possible D gene (5 bases). The CDR3 is 14 amino acids. V was pared by 1 base and J by 5 bases, with 11 bases between. Germline CDR1 is SSHAT and CDR2 is FNYEAQ (reference sequence). The CDR3 loop reads CASSLGGNGETQYF. The DNA of the CDR3 is TGTGCCAGCAGCTTAGGGGGCAACGGGGAGACCCAGTACTTC.

The chain links TRBV25-1 to TRBJ2-1, with 13 bases lining up with TRBD2. J was trimmed by 3 bases and V by 3 bases; bases with no gene match: 5. The germline gives CDR1 MGHDK, CDR2 SYGVNS. The CDR3 spans 17 residues. CDR3 in DNA: TGTGCCAGCAGTGACGGGACTAGCGGGATAAACTACAATGAGCAGTTCTTC. This sequence encodes CASSDGTSGINYNEQFF.

This clonotype showed up just a few times. The chain uses TRBV20-1 and TRBJ1-2, with 8 bases identical to TRBD1. Per germline, CDR1 DFQATT and CDR2 SNEGSKA (reference sequence). This CDR3 spans 13 amino acids. With V trimmed by 6 bases and J by 2 bases, 5 bases remained unmatched. DNA for the CDR3: TGCAGTGCCGGCAGGGGGCCCAACTATGGCTACACCTTC. It is translated as CSAGRGPNYGYTF.

At least ten counts were recorded for this clonotype. The rearrangement links TRBV30 to TRBJ2-2; either TRBD1 or TRBD2 may supply D (6 bases each). Trimming took off 1 base at V and 3 bases at J, with 12 bases between the two ends. The CDR3 runs to 15 residues. CDR1 and CDR2 from the germline V gene are GTSNPN and SVGIG (reference sequence). CDR3 coding DNA: TGTGCCTGGAGTGGGGCAGGGGAGGACACCGGGGAGCTGTTTTTT. Translation: CAWSGAGEDTGELFF.

This clonotype was seen more than once but under ten times. The CDR3 bases are TGTGCCAGCACCTTCCATGGGGCTCCTGGGGCCTACCACCAAGAGACCCAGTACTTC. It specifies CASTFHGAPGAYHQETQYF. J is TRBJ2-5 and V is TRBV11-2; tentatively, D is TRBD1 (5 bases). V gave up 7 bases and J gave up 0 bases, with 27 bases separating them. In germline, CDR1 is SGHAT, CDR2 FQNNGV. This CDR3 is 19 amino acids long.

There are a few counts of this clonotype. This chain links TRBV12-3 or TRBV12-4 with TRBJ1-3; D is unresolved. Trimming shortened V by 3 bases and J by 0 bases, and 6 bases separated the two germline ends. The CDR3 has 14 residues. CDR3 coding DNA: TGTGCCAGCAGTTTTTGGGGCTCTGGAAACACCATATATTTT. Translation: CASSFWGSGNTIYF.

This chain's CDR3 is CRVGEPRASDTQYF. In DNA form, the CDR3 reads TGCAGGGTTGGGGAACCCCGGGCGTCAGATACGCAGTATTTT. The rearrangement links TRBV20-1 to TRBJ2-3; D is unclear. Germline loops: CDR1 DFQATT, CDR2 SNEGSKA (reference sequence). This CDR3 has 14 residues.

This clonotype came up a few times. The chain joins TRBV20-1 to TRBJ1-3; D call uncertain. V was cut by 6 bases and J by 3 bases, with 21 bases left in between. This CDR3 comprises 16 residues. The germline gives CDR1 DFQATT, CDR2 SNEGSKA (reference sequence). Here the CDR3 DNA reads TGCAGTGCATCCCAGGCCTCCGCCGTGCATGGAAACACCATATATTTT. Encoded protein: CSASQASAVHGNTIYF.

V usage is TRBV20-1 and J usage is TRBJ2-5, with D hard to call. Per the germline V gene, CDR1 is DFQATT and CDR2 is SNEGSKA (reference sequence). This CDR3 has 13 residues. The ends were cut back, 3 bases at V and 2 bases at J, with 10 bases in the middle. Written as DNA, the CDR3 is TGCAGTGCTAGGGGATGGGGTCAAGAGACCCAGTACTTC. It codes for CSARGWGQETQYF.

The rearrangement uses TRBV6-5 and TRBJ1-2, with D hard to call. V lost 2 bases and J 4 bases, leaving 8 bases between the germline ends. Germline CDR1 and CDR2: MNHEY and SVGAGI. The CDR3 has 13 amino acids. CDR3 region: CASSYPSGYGYTF. For the CDR3, the DNA is TGTGCCAGCAGTTACCCCAGTGGCTATGGCTACACCTTC.

Only a few counts were recorded for this clonotype. The rearrangement uses TRBV2 and TRBJ2-7; D call uncertain. From germline, CDR1 is SNHLY and CDR2 FYNNEI. V shed 7 bases and J shed 0 bases, with 19 bases lying between them. The CDR3 sequence is 16 residues long. In nucleotides, the CDR3 is TGTGCCAGCAACTCCGACGCCCAAATCTTCTCCTACGAGCAGTACTTC. This codes for CASNSDAQIFSYEQYF.

The V and J genes are TRBV18 and TRBJ1-2; 8 bases agree with TRBD1. This CDR3 is built from 14 residues. Germline loops: CDR1 KGHSH, CDR2 LQKENI. Trimming took 5 bases from V and 8 from J; bases not matched to a gene: 10. The DNA for the CDR3 is TGTGCCAGCTCAGCAGGACAGGGCGCAAGGGGCTACACCTTC. Encoded protein: CASSAGQGARGYTF.

V gene TRBV20-1 combines with J gene TRBJ1-2; the D is unclear. The ends were cut back, 5 bases at V and 8 bases at J, with 9 bases in the middle. This CDR3 contains 10 residues. Germline V lookup: CDR1 DFQATT, CDR2 SNEGSKA (reference sequence). The CDR3 DNA reads TGCAGTGCTTCTCAAGGAGGCTACACCTTC. It encodes CSASQGGYTF.

The chain recombines TRBV27 with TRBJ2-2; 7 bases are shared with TRBD1. After removal of 5 bases from V and 1 base from J, the junction contained 1 base not matched to a gene. Per germline, CDR1 MNHEY and CDR2 SMNVEV (reference sequence). This CDR3 comprises 14 residues. The DNA for the CDR3 is TGTGCCAGCAGTACAGGGGTGAACACCGGGGAGCTGTTTTTT. Protein product: CASSTGVNTGELFF.

The rearrangement uses TRBV20-1 and TRBJ2-1; D may correspond to TRBD1 or TRBD2 (6 bases each). The CDR3 is 16 amino acids. Germline assignment: CDR1 DFQATT and CDR2 SNEGSKA (reference sequence). The V gene lost 3 bases and the J gene lost 6 bases, with 21 bases spanning the gap. As DNA, the CDR3 is TGCAGTGCTAGTGGGGGGCGAGCGGCGGTAAGCAATGAGCAGTTCTTC. This gives the protein CSASGGRAAVSNEQFF.

This chain joins TRBV6-5 and TRBJ1-2; D not certain. V lost 4 bases and J 4 bases, leaving 22 bases between the germline ends. CDR1 and CDR2 (germline): MNHEY, SVGAGI. This CDR3 spans 17 amino acids. CDR3 in amino acids: CASSSPSRRLGVYGYTF. The DNA for the CDR3 is TGTGCCAGCAGTTCCCCCTCCCGTCGTTTGGGAGTCTATGGCTACACCTTC.

The sample holds a few counts of this clonotype. CDR3 bases: TGTGCCAGCAGCCGGCAGGGGAGTCACTATGGCTACACCTTC. It is translated as CASSRQGSHYGYTF. The chain links TRBV6-2 or TRBV6-3 to TRBJ1-2; tentatively, D is TRBD1 (6 bases). This CDR3 has 14 residues. V was pared by 6 bases and J by 3 bases, with 14 bases between. The germline V gene encodes CDR1 MNHEY and CDR2 SVGEGT.

This clonotype occurred a few times. The chain employs TRBV11-2 and TRBJ2-6, with D perhaps TRBD1 or TRBD2 (5 bases each). Germline V lookup: CDR1 SGHAT, CDR2 FQNNGV. This CDR3 has 19 amino acids. V lost 5 bases and J 0 bases, leaving 20 bases between the germline ends. The CDR3 DNA sequence: TGTGCCAGCAGCCGTCGGACCGGGACCGCTAACTCTGGGGCCAACGTCCTGACTTTC. Protein: CASSRRTGTANSGANVLTF.

This chain connects TRBV2 to TRBJ2-3; TRBD1 might be the D (6 bases). The V gene's germline CDR1 is SNHLY and CDR2 FYNNEI. Trimming pared 9 bases from V and 3 bases from J, leaving 10 bases between. This CDR3 is 12 amino acids long. CDR3 sequence reads: CARGAGTDTQYF. The CDR3, as DNA: TGTGCCAGGGGGGCCGGGACAGATACGCAGTATTTT.

The gene calls are TRBV7-3 and TRBJ2-1; 8 bases map to TRBD2. CDR3 length: 15 amino acids. Trimming at V came to 7 bases and at J to 7 bases, leaving 12 bases not matched to a gene. Germline CDR1 SGHTA, CDR2 FQGTGA. The CDR3: CASTSGGAGGNEQFF. The CDR3 coding sequence is TGTGCCAGCACCTCCGGGGGGGCTGGGGGGAATGAGCAGTTCTTC.

V usage is TRBV5-1 and J usage is TRBJ2-5; D gene uncertain. CDR1 is SGHRS and CDR2 is YFSETQ in the germline V gene. The CDR3 length is 13 residues. V was cut by 1 base and J by 1 base, with 5 bases left in between. CDR3 nucleotide sequence: TGCGCCAGCAGCTTGTACACCCAAGAGACCCAGTACTTC. It translates to CASSLYTQETQYF. Complete variable domain (other parts from reference TRBV5-1 and TRBJ2-5): KAGVTQTPRYLIKTRGQQVTLSCSPISGHRSVSWYQQTPGQGLQFLFEYFSETQRNKGNFPGRFSGRQFSNSRSEMNVSTLELGDSALYLCASSLYTQETQYFGPGTRLLVL.

This clonotype was seen a few times. The rearrangement joins TRBV20-1 to TRBJ2-5; TRBD2 agrees at 15 bases. Germline assignment: CDR1 DFQATT and CDR2 SNEGSKA (reference sequence). V was clipped by 5 bases and J by 2 bases; unmatched bases: 12. CDR3 length equals 18 residues. The CDR3 sequence is CSAAGTSGGYNLQETQYF. The CDR3 DNA reads as TGCAGTGCTGCCGGGACTAGCGGGGGGTATAACTTACAAGAGACCCAGTACTTC.

V is TRBV9 and J is TRBJ2-3; the match to TRBD2 covers 9 bases. The V gene end was trimmed by 7 bases and the J gene end by 6 bases; junction bases not matched to a gene: 15. Germline loops: CDR1 SGDLS, CDR2 YYNGEE. The CDR3 extends over 16 amino acids. The CDR3 bases are TGTGCCAGCTCAAACCCAGCGGGGGGTAGTGCGGATACGCAGTATTTT. Protein product: CASSNPAGGSADTQYF.